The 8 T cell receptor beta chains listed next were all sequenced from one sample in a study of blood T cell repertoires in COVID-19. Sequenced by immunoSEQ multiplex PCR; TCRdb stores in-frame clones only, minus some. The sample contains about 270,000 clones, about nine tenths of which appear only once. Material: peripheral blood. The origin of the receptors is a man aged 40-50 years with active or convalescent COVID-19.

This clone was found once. CDR3 coding DNA: TGTGCCAGCAGCCAAGGAGGCAGGGTTACTGAGCAGTTCTTC. It specifies CASSQGGRVTEQFF. The rearrangement joins TRBV14 to TRBJ2-1; the D gene is possibly TRBD1 (5 bases). Germline CDR1 and CDR2: SGHDN and FVKESK. There are 14 residues in the CDR3. V was shortened by 1 base and J by 9 bases, with 13 bases between the two germline ends.

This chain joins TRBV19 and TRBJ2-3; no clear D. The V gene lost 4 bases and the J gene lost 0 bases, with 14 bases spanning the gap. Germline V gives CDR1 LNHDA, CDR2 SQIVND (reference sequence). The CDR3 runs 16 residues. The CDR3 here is CASSTQPMRSTDTQYF. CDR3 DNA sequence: TGTGCCAGTAGTACACAACCTATGCGGAGCACAGATACGCAGTATTTT. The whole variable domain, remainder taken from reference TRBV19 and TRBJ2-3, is DGGITQSPKYLFRKEGQNVTLSCEQNLNHDAMYWYRQDPGQGLRLIYYSQIVNDFQKGDIAEGYSVSREKKESFPLTVTSAQKNPTAFYLCASSTQPMRSTDTQYFGPGTRLTVL.

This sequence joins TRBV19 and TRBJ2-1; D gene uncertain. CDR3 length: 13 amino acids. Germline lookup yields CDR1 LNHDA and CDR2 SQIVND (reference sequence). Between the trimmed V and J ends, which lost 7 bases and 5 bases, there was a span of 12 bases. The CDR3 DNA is TGTGCCAGTAACCAATTAGCCGACAATGAGCAGTTCTTC. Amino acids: CASNQLADNEQFF.

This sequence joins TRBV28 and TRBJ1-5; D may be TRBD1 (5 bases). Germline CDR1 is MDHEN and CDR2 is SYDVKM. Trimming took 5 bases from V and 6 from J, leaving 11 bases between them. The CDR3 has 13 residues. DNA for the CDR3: TGTGCCAGCAGTAGTGGGGGGGTTCAGCCCCAGCATTTT. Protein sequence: CASSSGGVQPQHF.

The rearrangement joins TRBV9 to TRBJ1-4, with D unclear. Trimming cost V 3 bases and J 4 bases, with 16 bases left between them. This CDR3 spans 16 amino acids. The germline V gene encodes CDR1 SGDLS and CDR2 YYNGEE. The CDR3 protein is CASSEMPSGNNEKLFF. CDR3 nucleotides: TGTGCCAGCAGCGAGATGCCATCGGGGAATAATGAAAAACTGTTTTTT. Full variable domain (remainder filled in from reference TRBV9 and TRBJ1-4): DSGVTQTPKHLITATGQRVTLRCSPRSGDLSVYWYQQSLDQGLQFLIQYYNGEERAKGNILERFSAQQFPDLHSELNLSSLELGDSALYFCASSEMPSGNNEKLFFGSGTQLSVL.

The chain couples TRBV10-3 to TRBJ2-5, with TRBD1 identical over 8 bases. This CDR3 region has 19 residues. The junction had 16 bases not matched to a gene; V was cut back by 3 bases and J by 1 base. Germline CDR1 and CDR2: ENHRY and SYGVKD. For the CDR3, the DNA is TGTGCCATCAGTGAAATCTCTGGACAGGGAAGGGGACTCCAAGAGACCCAGTACTTC. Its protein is CAISEISGQGRGLQETQYF.

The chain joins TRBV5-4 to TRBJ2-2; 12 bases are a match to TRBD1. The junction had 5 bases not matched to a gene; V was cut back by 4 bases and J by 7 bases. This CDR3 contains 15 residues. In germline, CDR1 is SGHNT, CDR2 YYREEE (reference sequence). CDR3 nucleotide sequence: TGTGCCAGCAGCCAGGGACAGGGGGCCGGCGGGGAGCTGTTTTTT. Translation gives CASSQGQGAGGELFF.

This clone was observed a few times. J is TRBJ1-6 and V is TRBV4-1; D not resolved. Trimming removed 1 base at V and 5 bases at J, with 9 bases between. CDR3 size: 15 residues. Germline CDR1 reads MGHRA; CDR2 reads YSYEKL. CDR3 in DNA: TGCGCCAGCAGCCAAGCTCCCGGGGATAATTCACCCCTCCACTTT. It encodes CASSQAPGDNSPLHF.